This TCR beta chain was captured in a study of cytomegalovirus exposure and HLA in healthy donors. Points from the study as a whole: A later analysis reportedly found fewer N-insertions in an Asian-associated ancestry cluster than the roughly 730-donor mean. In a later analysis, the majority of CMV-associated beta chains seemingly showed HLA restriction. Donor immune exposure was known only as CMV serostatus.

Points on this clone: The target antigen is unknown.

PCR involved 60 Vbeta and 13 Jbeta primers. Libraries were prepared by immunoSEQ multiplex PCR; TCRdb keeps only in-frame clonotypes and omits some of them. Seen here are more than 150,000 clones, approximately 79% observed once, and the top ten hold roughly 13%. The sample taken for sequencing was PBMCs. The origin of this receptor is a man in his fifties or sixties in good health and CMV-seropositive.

Here the CDR3 reads CASSSFSTGTGQPQHF. The CDR3 bases are TGTGCCAGCAGTTCCTTCTCGACAGGGACGGGTCAGCCCCAGCATTTT. This chain joins TRBV27 and TRBJ1-5, with TRBD1 matching 7 bases. J lost 6 bases, V lost 4 bases, and 12 bases had no gene match. This CDR3 is 16 amino acids long. Germline V gene lookup returns CDR1 MNHEY and CDR2 SMNVEV (reference sequence).